Below, one TCR beta chain is given with its context. The sample originates from a study of blood T cells in healthy people across ages. This CDR3 is 14 amino acids long. Germline CDR1 reads SNHLY; CDR2 reads FYNNEI. V lost 1 base to trimming and J lost 10 bases, with 16 bases between them. Through a sample-barcoded 5' primer and a J-beta primer mix, a second PCR was run for about 6 to 11 cycles. TCRdb re-analysed the 5' RACE reads in MiXCR, keeping a single row per CDR3 protein. The sample has hundreds of thousands of distinct CDR3 sequences; 22% are singletons. The sample comprised blood. The clonotype originates from a man aged 65-85 years in good health. The chain joins TRBV2 to TRBJ1-1; D is unresolved. This CDR3 is CASSEVGLRAGAFF. The DNA of the CDR3 is TGTGCCAGCAGTGAAGTCGGGCTACGGGCCGGAGCTTTCTTT.